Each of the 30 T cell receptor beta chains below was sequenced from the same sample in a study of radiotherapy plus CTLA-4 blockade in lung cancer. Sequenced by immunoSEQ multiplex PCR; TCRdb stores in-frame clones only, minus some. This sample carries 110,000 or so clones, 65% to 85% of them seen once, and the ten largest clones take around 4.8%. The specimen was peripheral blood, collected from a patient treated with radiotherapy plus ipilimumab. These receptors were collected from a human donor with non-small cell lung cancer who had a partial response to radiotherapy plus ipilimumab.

CDR3 sequence reads: CASSAQGGTDTQYF. CDR3 in DNA: TGCGCCAGCAGCGCACAGGGGGGAACAGATACGCAGTATTTT. The rearrangement joins TRBV4-3 to TRBJ2-3; 8 bases fit TRBD1. J was trimmed by 3 bases and V by 5 bases; bases with no gene match: 4. The CDR3 length is 14 residues. Germline CDR1 is LGHNA and CDR2 is YSLEER.

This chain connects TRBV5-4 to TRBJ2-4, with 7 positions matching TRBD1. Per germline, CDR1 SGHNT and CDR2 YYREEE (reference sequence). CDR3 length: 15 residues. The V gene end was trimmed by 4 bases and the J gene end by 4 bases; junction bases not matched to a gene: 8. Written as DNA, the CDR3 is TGTGCCAGCAGCCCTACCGGGACAGCTAAAAACATTCAGTACTTC. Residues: CASSPTGTAKNIQYF.

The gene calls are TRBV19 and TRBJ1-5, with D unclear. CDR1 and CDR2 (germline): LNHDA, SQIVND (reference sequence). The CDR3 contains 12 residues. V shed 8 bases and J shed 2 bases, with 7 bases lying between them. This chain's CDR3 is CASRGRNQPQHF. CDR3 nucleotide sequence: TGTGCCAGTCGTGGCCGCAATCAGCCCCAGCATTTT.

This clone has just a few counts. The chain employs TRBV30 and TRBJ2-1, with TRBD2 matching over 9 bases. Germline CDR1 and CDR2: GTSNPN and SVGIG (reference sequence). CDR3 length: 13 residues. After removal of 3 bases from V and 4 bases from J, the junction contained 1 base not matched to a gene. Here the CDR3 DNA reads TGTGCCTGGAGGACTAGCGGATACAATGAGCAGTTCTTC. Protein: CAWRTSGYNEQFF.

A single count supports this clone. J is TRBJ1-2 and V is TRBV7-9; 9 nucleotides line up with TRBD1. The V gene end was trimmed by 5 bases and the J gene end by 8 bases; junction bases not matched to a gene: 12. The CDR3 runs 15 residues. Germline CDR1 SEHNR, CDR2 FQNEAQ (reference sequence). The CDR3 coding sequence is TGTGCCAGCAGCCCTGCCGGGACAGGGTCGGCGGGCTACACCTTC. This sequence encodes CASSPAGTGSAGYTF. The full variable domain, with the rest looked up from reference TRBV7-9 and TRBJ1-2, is DTGVSQNPRHKITKRGQNVTFRCDPISEHNRLYWYRQTLGQGPEFLTYFQNEAQLEKSRLLSDRFSAERPKGSFSTLEIQRTEQGDSAMYLCASSPAGTGSAGYTFGSGTRLTVV.

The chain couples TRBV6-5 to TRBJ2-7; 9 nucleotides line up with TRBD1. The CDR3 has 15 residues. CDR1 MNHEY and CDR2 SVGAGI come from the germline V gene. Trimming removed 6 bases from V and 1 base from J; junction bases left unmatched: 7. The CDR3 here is CASSITGGKSYEQYV. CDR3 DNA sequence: TGTGCCAGCAGCATCACAGGGGGCAAATCCTACGAGCAGTACGTC.

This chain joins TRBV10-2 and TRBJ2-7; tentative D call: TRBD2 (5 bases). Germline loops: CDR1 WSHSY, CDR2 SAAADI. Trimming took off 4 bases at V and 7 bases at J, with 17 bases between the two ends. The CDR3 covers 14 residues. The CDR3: CASSGSIAPGEQYF. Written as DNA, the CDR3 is TGCGCCAGCAGTGGTAGCATAGCGCCGGGGGAGCAGTACTTC.

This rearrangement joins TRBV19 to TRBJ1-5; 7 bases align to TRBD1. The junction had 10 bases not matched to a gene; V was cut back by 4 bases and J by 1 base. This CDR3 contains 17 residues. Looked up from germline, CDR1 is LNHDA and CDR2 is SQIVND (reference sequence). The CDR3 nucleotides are TGTGCCAGTAGTAACTCACCCTACAGGGGAAGCAATCAGCCCCAGCATTTT. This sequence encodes CASSNSPYRGSNQPQHF.

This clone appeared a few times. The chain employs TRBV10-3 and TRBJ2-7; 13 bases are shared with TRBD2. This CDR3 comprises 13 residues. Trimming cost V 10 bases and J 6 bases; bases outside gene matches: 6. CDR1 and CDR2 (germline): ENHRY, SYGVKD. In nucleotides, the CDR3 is TGTGCCACCCGAGGACTAGCGGGAGCCGAGCAGTACTTC. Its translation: CATRGLAGAEQYF.

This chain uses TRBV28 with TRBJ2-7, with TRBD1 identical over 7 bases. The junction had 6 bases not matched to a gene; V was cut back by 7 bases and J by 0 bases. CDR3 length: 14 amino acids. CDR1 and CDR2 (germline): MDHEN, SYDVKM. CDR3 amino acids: CASTSGTDSYEQYF. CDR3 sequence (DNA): TGTGCCAGCACCTCCGGGACAGACTCCTACGAGCAGTACTTC.

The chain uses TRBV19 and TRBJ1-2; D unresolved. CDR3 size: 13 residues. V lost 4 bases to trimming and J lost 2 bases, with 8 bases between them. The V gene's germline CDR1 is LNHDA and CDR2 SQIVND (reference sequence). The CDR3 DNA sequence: TGTGCCAGTAGTACATTTCAAAACTATGGCTACACCTTC. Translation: CASSTFQNYGYTF.

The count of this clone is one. Here the CDR3 reads CASSLVGTNSGNTIYF. CDR3 nucleotides: TGTGCCAGCAGCTTAGTAGGGACAAACTCTGGAAACACCATATATTTT. The chain joins TRBV7-2 to TRBJ1-3; tentative D call: TRBD1 (6 bases). The CDR3 totals 16 residues. Germline loops: CDR1 SGHTA, CDR2 FQGNSA. V was clipped by 1 base and J by 0 bases, with 10 bases between them.

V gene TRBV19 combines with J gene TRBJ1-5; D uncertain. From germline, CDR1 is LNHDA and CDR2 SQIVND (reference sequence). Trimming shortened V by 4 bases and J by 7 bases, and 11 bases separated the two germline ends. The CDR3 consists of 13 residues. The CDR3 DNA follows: TGTGCCAGTAGTACGTACTCCGGGCAGCCCCAGCATTTT. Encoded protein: CASSTYSGQPQHF.

The CDR3 coding sequence is TGCGCCAGCAGCGCCGGGACAGATGAACAAGAGACCCAGTACTTC. Protein sequence: CASSAGTDEQETQYF. This chain uses TRBV5-1 with TRBJ2-5, with 7 bases fitting TRBD1. Per the germline V gene, CDR1 is SGHRS and CDR2 is YFSETQ. This CDR3 has 15 residues. The V gene end was trimmed by 4 bases and the J gene end by 2 bases; junction bases not matched to a gene: 8.

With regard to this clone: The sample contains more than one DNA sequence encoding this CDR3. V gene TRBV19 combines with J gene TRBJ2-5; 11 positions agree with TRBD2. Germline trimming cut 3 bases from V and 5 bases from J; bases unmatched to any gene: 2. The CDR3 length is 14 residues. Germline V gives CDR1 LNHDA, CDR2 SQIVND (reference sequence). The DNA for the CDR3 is TGTGCCAGTAGTATTCTAGCGGGAGGCGAGACCCAGTACTTC. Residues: CASSILAGGETQYF.

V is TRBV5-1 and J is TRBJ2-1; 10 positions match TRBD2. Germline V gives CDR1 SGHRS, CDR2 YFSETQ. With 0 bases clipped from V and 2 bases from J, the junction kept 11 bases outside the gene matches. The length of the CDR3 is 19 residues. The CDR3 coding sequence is TGCGCCAGCAGCTTGGCCGGGGCTAGCGGGAGCTCCACCTACAATGAGCAGTTCTTC. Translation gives CASSLAGASGSSTYNEQFF.

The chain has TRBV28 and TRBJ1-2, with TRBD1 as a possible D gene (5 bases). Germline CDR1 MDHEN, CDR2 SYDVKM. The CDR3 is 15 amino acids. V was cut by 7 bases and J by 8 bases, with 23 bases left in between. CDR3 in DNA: TGTGCCAGCACGGGAGCGATATACCGGTACAGGGGCTACACCTTC. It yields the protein CASTGAIYRYRGYTF.

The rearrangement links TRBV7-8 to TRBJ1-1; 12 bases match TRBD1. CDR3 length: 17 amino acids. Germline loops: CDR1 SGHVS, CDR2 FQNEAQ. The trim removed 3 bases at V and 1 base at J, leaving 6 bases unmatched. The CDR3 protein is CASSFVGQGAGNTEAFF. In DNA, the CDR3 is TGTGCCAGCAGCTTCGTGGGACAGGGGGCCGGGAACACTGAAGCTTTCTTT. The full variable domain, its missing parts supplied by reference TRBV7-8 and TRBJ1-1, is GAGVSQSPRYKVAKRGQDVALRCDPISGHVSLFWYQQALGQGPEFLTYFQNEAQLDKSGLPSDRFFAERPEGSVSTLKIQRTQQEDSAVYLCASSFVGQGAGNTEAFFGQGTRLTVV.

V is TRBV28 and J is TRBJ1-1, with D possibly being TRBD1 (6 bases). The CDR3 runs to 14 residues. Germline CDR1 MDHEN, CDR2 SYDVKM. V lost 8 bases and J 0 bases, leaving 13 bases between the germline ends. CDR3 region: CASRTGSMNTEAFF. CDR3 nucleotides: TGTGCCAGCCGCACAGGGTCCATGAACACTGAAGCTTTCTTT. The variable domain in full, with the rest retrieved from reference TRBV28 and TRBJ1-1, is DVKVTQSSRYLVKRTGEKVFLECVQDMDHENMFWYRQDPGLGLRLIYFSYDVKMKEKGDIPEGYSVSREKKERFSLILESASTNQTSMYLCASRTGSMNTEAFFGQGTRLTVV.

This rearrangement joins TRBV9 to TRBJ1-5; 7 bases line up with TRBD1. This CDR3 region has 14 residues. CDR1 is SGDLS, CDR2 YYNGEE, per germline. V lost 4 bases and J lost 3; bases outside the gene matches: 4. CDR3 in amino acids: CASSKQGNNQPQHF. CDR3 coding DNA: TGTGCCAGCAGCAAACAGGGGAACAATCAGCCCCAGCATTTT.

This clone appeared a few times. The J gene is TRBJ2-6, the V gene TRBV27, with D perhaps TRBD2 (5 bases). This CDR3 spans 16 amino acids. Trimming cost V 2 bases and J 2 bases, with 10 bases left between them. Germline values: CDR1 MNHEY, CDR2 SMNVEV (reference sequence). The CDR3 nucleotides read TGTGCCAGCAGTTTAAGGTTCGGGACTGGGGCCAACGTCCTGACTTTC. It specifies CASSLRFGTGANVLTF. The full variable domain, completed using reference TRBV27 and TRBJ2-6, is EAQVTQNPRYLITVTGKKLTVTCSQNMNHEYMSWYRQDPGLGLRQIYYSMNVEVTDKGDVPEGYKVSRKEKRNFPLILESPSPNQTSLYFCASSLRFGTGANVLTFGAGSRLTVL.

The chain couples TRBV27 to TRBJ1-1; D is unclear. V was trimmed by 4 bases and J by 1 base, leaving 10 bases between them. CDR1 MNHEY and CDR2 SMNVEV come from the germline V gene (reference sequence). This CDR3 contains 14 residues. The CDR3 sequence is CASSWGAGNTEAFF. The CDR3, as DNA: TGTGCCAGCAGTTGGGGAGCAGGGAACACTGAAGCTTTCTTT.

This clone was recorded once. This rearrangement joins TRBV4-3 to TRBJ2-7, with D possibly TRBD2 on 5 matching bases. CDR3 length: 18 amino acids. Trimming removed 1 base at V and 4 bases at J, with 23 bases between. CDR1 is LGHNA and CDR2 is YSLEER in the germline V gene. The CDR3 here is CASSQGKEEPTSWYEQYV. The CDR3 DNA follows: TGCGCCAGCAGCCAAGGAAAGGAGGAACCAACGAGTTGGTACGAGCAGTACGTC.

The DNA for the CDR3 is TGTGCCAGCAAGAGGGACAGAGGGACCGGGGAGCTGTTTTTT. Translating it yields CASKRDRGTGELFF. The V and J genes are TRBV5-4 and TRBJ2-2; 7 positions match TRBD1. Germline assignment: CDR1 SGHNT and CDR2 YYREEE (reference sequence). Trimming took 6 bases from V and 5 from J; bases not matched to a gene: 7. The CDR3 consists of 14 residues. The full variable domain, with the rest looked up from reference TRBV5-4 and TRBJ2-2, is ETGVTQSPTHLIKTRGQQVTLRCSSQSGHNTVSWYQQALGQGPQFIFQYYREEENGRGNFPPRFSGLQFPNYSSELNVNALELDDSALYLCASKRDRGTGELFFGEGSRLTVL.

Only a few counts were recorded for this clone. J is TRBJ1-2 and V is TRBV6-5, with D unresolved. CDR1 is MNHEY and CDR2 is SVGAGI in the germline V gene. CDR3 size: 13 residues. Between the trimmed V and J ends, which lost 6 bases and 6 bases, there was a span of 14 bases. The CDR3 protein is CASRSGVRDGYTF. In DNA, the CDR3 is TGTGCCAGCAGGTCCGGGGTCCGGGATGGCTACACCTTC.

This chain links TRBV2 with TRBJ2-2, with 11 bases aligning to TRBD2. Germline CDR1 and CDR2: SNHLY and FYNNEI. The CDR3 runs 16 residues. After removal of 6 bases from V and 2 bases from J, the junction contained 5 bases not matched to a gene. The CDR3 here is CASRGTSGFNTGELFF. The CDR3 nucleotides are TGTGCCAGCAGGGGGACTAGCGGCTTTAACACCGGGGAGCTGTTTTTT.

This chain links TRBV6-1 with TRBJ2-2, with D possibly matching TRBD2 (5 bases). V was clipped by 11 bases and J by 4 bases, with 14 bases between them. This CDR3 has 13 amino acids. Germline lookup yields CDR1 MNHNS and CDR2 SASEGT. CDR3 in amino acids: CAGIQEGTGELFF. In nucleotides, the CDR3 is TGTGCCGGCATACAAGAGGGCACCGGGGAGCTGTTTTTT.

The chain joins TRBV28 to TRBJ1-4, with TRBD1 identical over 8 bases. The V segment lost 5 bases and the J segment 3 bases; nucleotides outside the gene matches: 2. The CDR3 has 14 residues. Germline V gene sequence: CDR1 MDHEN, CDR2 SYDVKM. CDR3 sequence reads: CASSAGGPNEKLFF. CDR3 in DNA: TGTGCCAGCAGTGCAGGGGGCCCTAATGAAAAACTGTTTTTT.

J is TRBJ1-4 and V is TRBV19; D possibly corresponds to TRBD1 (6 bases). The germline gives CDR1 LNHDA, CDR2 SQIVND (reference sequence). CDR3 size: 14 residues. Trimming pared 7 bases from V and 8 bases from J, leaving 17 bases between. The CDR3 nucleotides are TGTGCCAGTATCGGGCGGGGGCGTTACGAAAAACTGTTTTTT. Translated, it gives CASIGRGRYEKLFF. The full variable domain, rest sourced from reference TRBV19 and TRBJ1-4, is DGGITQSPKYLFRKEGQNVTLSCEQNLNHDAMYWYRQDPGQGLRLIYYSQIVNDFQKGDIAEGYSVSREKKESFPLTVTSAQKNPTAFYLCASIGRGRYEKLFFGSGTQLSVL.

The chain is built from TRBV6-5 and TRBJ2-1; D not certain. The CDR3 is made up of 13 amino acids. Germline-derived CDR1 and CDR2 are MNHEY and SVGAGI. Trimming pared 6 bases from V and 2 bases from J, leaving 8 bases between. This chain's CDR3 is CASRRLAYNEQFF. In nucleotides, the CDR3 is TGTGCCAGCAGACGACTTGCCTACAATGAGCAGTTCTTC.